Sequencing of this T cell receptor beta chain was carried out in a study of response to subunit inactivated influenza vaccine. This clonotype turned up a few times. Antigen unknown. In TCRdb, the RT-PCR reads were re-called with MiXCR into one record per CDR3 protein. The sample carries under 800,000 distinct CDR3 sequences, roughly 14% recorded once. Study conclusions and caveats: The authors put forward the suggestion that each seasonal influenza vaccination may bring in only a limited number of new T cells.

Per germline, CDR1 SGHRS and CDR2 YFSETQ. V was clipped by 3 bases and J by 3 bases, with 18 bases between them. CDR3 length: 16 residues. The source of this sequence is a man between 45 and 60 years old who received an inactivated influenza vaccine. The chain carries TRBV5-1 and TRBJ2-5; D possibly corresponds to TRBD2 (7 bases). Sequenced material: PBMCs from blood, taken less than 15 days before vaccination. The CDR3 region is CASSWGPAGAEETQYF. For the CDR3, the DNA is TGCGCCAGCAGCTGGGGGCCGGCGGGGGCTGAAGAGACCCAGTACTTC.